These T cell receptor beta chains were read from a single sample in a study of blood T cell repertoires in COVID-19. Measured with immunoSEQ multiplex PCR; TCRdb has only the in-frame clones, and not every one. The sample carries approximately 220,000 clones, about 88% recorded once. Material for sequencing was PBMCs or T cells enriched from blood (not recorded which). The receptor set was obtained from a woman aged 25 to 39 who had recovered from COVID-19. Each CDR3 is given with its conserved first and last residue. D genes are given only for firm matches. A row's size may be missing; if present it is once, few, many or a size class.

D gene	J gene	clone size	V gene	CDR3 protein	CDR3 DNA
NA	TRBJ1-3	NA	TRBV21-1	CASSKAGQDSDSLSGNTIYF	TGTGCCAGCAGCAAAGCGGGACAGGATTCGGACTCACTCTCTGGAAACACCATATATTTT
TRBD1	TRBJ2-7	NA	TRBV6-5	CASGRDSTYEQYF	TGTGCCAGCGGACGGGACAGTACCTACGAGCAGTACTTC
NA	TRBJ1-5	few	TRBV21-1	CASSKFPNDGLEVQPQHF	TGTGCCAGCAGCAAATTCCCCAACGACGGGTTAGAGGTGCAGCCCCAGCATTTT
NA	TRBJ2-7	NA	TRBV6-5	CASSWEAGGYEQYF	TGTGCCAGCAGTTGGGAGGCAGGGGGGTACGAGCAGTACTTC
NA	TRBJ2-3	NA	TRBV9	CASSVGARHTDTQYF	TGTGCCAGCAGCGTAGGGGCTCGACACACAGATACGCAGTATTTT
TRBD2	TRBJ2-7	NA	TRBV3-1/TRBV3-2	CASSPLAGGVGEQYF	TGTGCCAGCAGCCCCTTAGCGGGGGGGGTCGGCGAGCAGTACTTC
NA	TRBJ2-3	NA	TRBV6-6	CASKSGALTGTDTQYF	TGTGCCAGCAAATCAGGGGCCCTAACTGGCACAGATACGCAGTATTTT
NA	TRBJ2-2	NA	TRBV15	CATAVGGNTGELFF	TGTGCCACCGCCGTGGGGGGAAACACCGGGGAGCTGTTTTTT
NA	TRBJ2-1	once	TRBV11-3	CASSSSYRVGPYNEQFF	TGTGCCAGCAGCTCTAGCTACAGGGTGGGACCTTACAATGAGCAGTTCTTC
NA	TRBJ1-3	NA	TRBV12-3/TRBV12-4	CATRGVSGNTIYF	TGTGCCACCCGGGGGGTGTCTGGAAACACCATATATTTT
TRBD1	TRBJ1-6	NA	TRBV27	CASSTRTGNSPLHF	TGTGCCAGCAGTACAAGGACAGGGAATTCACCCCTCCACTTT
TRBD1	TRBJ2-2	NA	TRBV19	CASRTGQGNTGELFF	TGTGCCAGTAGAACGGGACAGGGGAACACCGGGGAGCTGTTTTTT
TRBD1	TRBJ1-5	NA	TRBV9	CASSPSGTGNQPQHF	TGTGCCAGCAGCCCTTCGGGGACAGGGAATCAGCCCCAGCATTTT
NA	TRBJ2-5	NA	TRBV2	CATLPTTGQETQYF	TGTGCCACCCTCCCGACTACTGGCCAAGAGACCCAGTACTTC
NA	TRBJ1-6	NA	TRBV4-3	CASSQDRTVSYNSPLHF	TGCGCCAGCAGCCAAGACCGGACAGTCTCCTATAATTCACCCCTCCACTTT
TRBD1	TRBJ2-1	NA	TRBV5-1	CASSPGDRGVHYNEQFF	TGCGCCAGCAGCCCTGGGGACAGGGGGGTCCACTACAATGAGCAGTTCTTC
NA	TRBJ1-4	NA	TRBV9	CASSVGGVDEKLFF	TGTGCCAGCAGCGTAGGGGGGGTAGATGAAAAACTGTTTTTT
NA	TRBJ2-7	NA	TRBV10-1	CAKQGLWEQYF	TGCGCCAAACAGGGTTTGTGGGAGCAGTACTTC
TRBD1	TRBJ1-1	NA	TRBV9	CASRPRQGRETEAFF	TGTGCCAGCAGACCAAGACAGGGGCGGGAGACTGAAGCTTTCTTT
NA	TRBJ1-6	NA	TRBV6-1	CASSDLRESPLHF	TGTGCCAGCAGTGATTTAAGAGAATCACCCCTCCACTTT
TRBD1	TRBJ1-3	NA	TRBV15	CATSGETGSDTIYF	TGTGCCACCAGCGGTGAGACAGGGTCGGACACCATATATTTT
TRBD2	TRBJ2-1	NA	TRBV6-2/TRBV6-3	CASSYKAGAYNEQFF	TGTGCCAGCAGTTACAAAGCGGGGGCCTACAATGAGCAGTTCTTC
TRBD1	TRBJ1-3	NA	TRBV20-1	CSANRGDTIYF	TGCAGTGCCAACAGGGGGGACACCATATATTTT
NA	TRBJ1-1	NA	TRBV2	CASRDWKTEAFF	TGTGCCAGCAGAGACTGGAAGACTGAAGCTTTCTTT
NA	TRBJ1-1	NA	TRBV28	CASSLIGGGLNTEAFF	TGTGCCAGCAGTTTAATTGGGGGAGGGTTGAACACTGAAGCTTTCTTT
NA	TRBJ2-1	NA	TRBV18	CASSPVGATYNEQFF	TGTGCCAGCTCACCAGTGGGGGCCACCTACAATGAGCAGTTCTTC
NA	TRBJ1-1	NA	TRBV2	CASSRGRAMNTEAFF	TGTGCCAGCAGCCGTGGCAGGGCAATGAACACTGAAGCTTTCTTT
NA	TRBJ2-2	NA	TRBV5-1	CASGDRTNTGELFF	TGCGCCAGCGGAGACCGGACGAACACCGGGGAGCTGTTTTTT
NA	TRBJ1-2	few	TRBV4-3	CASSHSTQPFYGYTF	TGCGCCAGCAGCCATTCCACACAACCCTTCTATGGCTACACCTTC
NA	TRBJ1-1	once	TRBV18	CASSPRTANMNTEAFF	TGTGCCAGCTCACCCCGGACAGCTAATATGAACACTGAAGCTTTCTTT
TRBD1	TRBJ2-3	NA	TRBV2	CASRTGVETDTQYF	TGTGCCAGCCGGACAGGGGTGGAAACAGATACGCAGTATTTT
NA	TRBJ2-7	NA	TRBV5-4	CASSFGAEQYF	TGTGCCAGCAGCTTCGGAGCTGAGCAGTACTTC
TRBD2	TRBJ2-1	NA	TRBV7-3	CASSRRTSGEYNEQFF	TGTGCCAGCAGCCGAAGGACTAGCGGGGAGTACAATGAGCAGTTCTTC
NA	TRBJ2-5	NA	TRBV6-5	CASSYYGGLEETQYF	TGTGCCAGCAGTTACTATGGGGGCCTGGAGGAGACCCAGTACTTC
NA	TRBJ1-2	few	TRBV7-2	CASRKSGDGGYTF	TGTGCCAGCCGCAAGTCAGGGGATGGTGGCTACACCTTC
TRBD1	TRBJ1-6	NA	TRBV12-3/TRBV12-4	CASRTGGGSPLHF	TGTGCCAGCAGAACAGGGGGGGGTTCACCCCTCCACTTT
NA	TRBJ2-7	NA	TRBV27	CASSPRRGYEQYF	TGTGCCAGCAGTCCCAGGCGGGGCTACGAGCAGTACTTC
TRBD1	TRBJ1-2	NA	TRBV7-9	CASKGRGNVGYTF	TGTGCCAGCAAAGGCAGGGGGAATGTTGGCTACACCTTC
TRBD1	TRBJ1-5	once	TRBV2	CASSHPQGALGNQPQHF	TGTGCCAGCAGTCATCCACAGGGGGCGTTGGGCAATCAGCCCCAGCATTTT
NA	TRBJ2-5	NA	TRBV19	CASSAHLWGDGETQYF	TGTGCCAGTAGTGCGCACCTGTGGGGGGACGGGGAGACCCAGTACTTC